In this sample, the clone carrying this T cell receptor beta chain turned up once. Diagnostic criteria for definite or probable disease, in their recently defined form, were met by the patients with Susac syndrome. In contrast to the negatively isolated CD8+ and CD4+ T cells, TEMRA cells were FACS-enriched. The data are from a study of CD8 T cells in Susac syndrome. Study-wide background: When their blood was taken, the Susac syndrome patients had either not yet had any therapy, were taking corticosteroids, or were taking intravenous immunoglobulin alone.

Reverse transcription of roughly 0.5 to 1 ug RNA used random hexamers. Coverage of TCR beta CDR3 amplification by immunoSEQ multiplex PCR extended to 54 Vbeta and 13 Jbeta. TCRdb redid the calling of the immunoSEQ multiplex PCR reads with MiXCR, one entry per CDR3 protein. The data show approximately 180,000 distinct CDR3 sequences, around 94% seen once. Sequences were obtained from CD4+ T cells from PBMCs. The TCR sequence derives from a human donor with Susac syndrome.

CDR3 in amino acids: CSARNPGLAYTGELFF. The CDR3 coding sequence is TGCAGTGCTAGAAACCCGGGACTAGCCTACACCGGGGAGCTGTTTTTT. The V call is TRBV20-1, the J call TRBJ2-2, with 9 bases aligning to TRBD2. This CDR3 contains 16 residues. J was trimmed by 3 bases and V by 2 bases; bases with no gene match: 7. The V gene's germline CDR1 is DFQATT and CDR2 SNEGSKA (reference sequence).